This T cell receptor (beta chain) was retrieved from a study of blood T cell repertoires in COVID-19 (dated by TCRdb to 2018 to 2020). Turning to the overall study: The collaborator samples originated in the United States, Italy and Spain and spanned the acute and convalescent phases of COVID-19. The material from the prospective study consisted of cDNA or gDNA derived from T cells, B-cell-depleted T cells, or PBMCs. Deeply sampled blood TCRbeta repertoires from subjects exposed to, actively infected with, or recovered from COVID-19 were included in the dataset. The repertoires were made available in a free public database intended to serve as a resource for research on the immune response to SARS-CoV-2. The samples were drawn from the first 160 participants of the ongoing ImmuneRACE study and from 950 to 1,500 subjects provided by 6 global collaborators. Sample metadata almost always included a de-identified subject ID, COVID-19 status, age in years and sex. Where HLA class I and class II types were available, the types were taken from metadata supplied by the sample provider, not from assay-based typing. Here is what the overall study found, with its caveats: The quantity of clinical and demographic metadata differed by source and by participant and was supplied without curation.

Each collaborating institution followed its own protocols to collect whole blood in K2EDTA tubes. For TCRbeta analysis, collaborators shipped samples in one of three forms: frozen whole blood, isolated PBMCs, or DNA extracted from either of those sample types. Its CDR3 holds 15 amino acids, cysteine through phenylalanine. Just the 45-base CDR3 DNA is kept, in frame starting at base 1. TCRbeta CDR3 regions were amplified from genomic DNA using the immunoSEQ Assay, a bias-controlled multiplex PCR. Turning to the authors' computational methods: The number of nucleated cells in each sample was estimated by amplification of reference gene primers within the assay. To quantify the absolute abundance of each unique TCRbeta CDR3 rearrangement, sequence reads were collapsed and filtered. For each sample, productive Simpson clonality was calculated as the square root of Simpson's diversity index across productive rearrangements. Held by TCRdb, this immuneACCESS table contains in-frame sequences only and omits some clones. Under half of the omission traces to an unresolved V gene where checked; the cause of the rest is unknown. The V and J calls and clone size come from that table; D and trimming were worked out from the DNA. The sample records 200,000 to 300,000 clones, approximately 86% of which are singletons. Of the sample, 5.5% to 8% is held by the ten largest clones.

About this clone: The clone's antigen remains unknown. No base quality values were provided; no much bigger clone lies one nucleotide off.

The rearranged chain carries TRBV21-1 and TRBJ2-6; TRBD1, the table's D call, was not compared with the DNA. TRBV21-1 is reported as a pseudogene. The TCR comes from an older woman with active or convalescent COVID-19. Material for sequencing was peripheral blood. This receptor has the CDR3 CASSIPGSGANVLTF. The bases read TGTGCCAGCAGCATCCCAGGATCTGGGGCCAACGTCCTGACTTTC.